The present TCR beta chain was sequenced within a study of breast tumors, draining lymph nodes, adjacent tissues. The CDR3 length is 13 residues. Trimming cost V 1 base and J 1 base, with 4 bases left between them. TCRdb re-analysed the multiplex PCR reads in MiXCR, keeping a single row per CDR3 protein. Counted here are some 14,000 distinct CDR3 sequences, around 54% occurring once; the ten biggest clones make up less than 35%. Overall study results and limits: Compared with lymph nodes, tumors were less diverse; compared with nontumor tissue, more. Findings are consistent with lymph node origin and intratumoral expansion of most tumor T cells.

This clonotype was detected many times. Its antigen is not identified. This TCR was recovered from a female donor with breast cancer. Some clones in this sample may be carry-over from other donors' samples. The sample comprised tumor-adjacent breast tissue. This chain uses TRBV12-3 or TRBV12-4 with TRBJ1-1; D unclear. In DNA form, the CDR3 reads TGTGCCAGCAGTTTAGGGCAGAACACTGAAGCTTTCTTT. Its translation is CASSLGQNTEAFF.